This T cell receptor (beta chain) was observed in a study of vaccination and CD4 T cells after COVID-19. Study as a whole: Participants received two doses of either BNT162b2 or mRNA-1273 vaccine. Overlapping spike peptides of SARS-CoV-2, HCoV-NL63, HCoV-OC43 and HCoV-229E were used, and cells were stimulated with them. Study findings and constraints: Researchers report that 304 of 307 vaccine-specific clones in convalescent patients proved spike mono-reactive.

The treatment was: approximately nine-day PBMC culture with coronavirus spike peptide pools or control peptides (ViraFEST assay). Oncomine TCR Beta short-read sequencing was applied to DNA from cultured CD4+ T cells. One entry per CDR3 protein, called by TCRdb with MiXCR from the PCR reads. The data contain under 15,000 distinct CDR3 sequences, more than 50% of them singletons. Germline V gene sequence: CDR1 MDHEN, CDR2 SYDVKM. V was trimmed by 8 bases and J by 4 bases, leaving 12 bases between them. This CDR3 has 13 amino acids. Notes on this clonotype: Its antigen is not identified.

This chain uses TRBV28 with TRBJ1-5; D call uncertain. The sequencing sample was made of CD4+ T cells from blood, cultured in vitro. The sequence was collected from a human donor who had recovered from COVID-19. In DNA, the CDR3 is TGTGCCAGCTTCGTGGGAGTGAATCAGCCCCAGCATTTT. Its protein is CASFVGVNQPQHF.